These 11 T cell receptor beta chains were sequenced from one sample in a study of cytomegalovirus exposure and HLA in healthy donors. A multiplex PCR was run with 60 Vbeta primers and 13 Jbeta primers. Data came from immunoSEQ multiplex PCR; TCRdb stores just in-frame clones and leaves some out. Among 160,000 or so clones listed, approximately 80% were seen once. The sequenced sample consisted of PBMCs. All receptors come from a woman aged 18-30 years in good health and CMV-seronegative.

V and J are TRBV29-1 and TRBJ1-1; D unresolved. V was trimmed by 4 bases and J by 7 bases, leaving 10 bases between them. The CDR3 is made up of 11 amino acids. Germline CDR1 is SQVTM and CDR2 is ANQGSEA. CDR3 sequence: CSVVRTNEAFF. In DNA form, the CDR3 reads TGCAGCGTTGTTCGTACAAATGAAGCTTTCTTT.

The chain joins TRBV5-1 to TRBJ2-3; 16 bases are shared with TRBD2. Trimming at V came to 7 bases and at J to 6 bases, leaving 11 bases not matched to a gene. The CDR3 spans 17 residues. The germline V gene has CDR1 SGHRS and CDR2 YFSETQ. CDR3 loop: CASGGGLAGGAVDTQYF. The DNA of the CDR3 is TGCGCCAGCGGTGGGGGACTAGCGGGGGGGGCCGTCGATACGCAGTATTTT.

This sequence joins TRBV30 and TRBJ2-6; D gene unclear. In germline, CDR1 is GTSNPN, CDR2 SVGIG (reference sequence). There are 14 residues in the CDR3. Between the trimmed V and J ends, which lost 4 bases and 2 bases, there was a span of 9 bases. Written as DNA, the CDR3 is TGTGCCTGGACGACTGAGACTGGGGCCAACGTCCTGACTTTC. This translates into CAWTTETGANVLTF.

The chain uses TRBV15 and TRBJ1-1; the match to TRBD1 covers 8 bases. The CDR3 contains 16 residues. Germline V gene sequence: CDR1 LNHNV, CDR2 YYDKDF (reference sequence). V shed 3 bases, J shed 5 bases, and the junction held 11 bases outside the gene matches. For the CDR3, the DNA is TGTGCCACCAGCAGCTCTGACAGGGGAATAGAAACTGAAGCTTTCTTT. Translation gives CATSSSDRGIETEAFF.

The CDR3 sequence: CASSSGDYGYTF. Written as DNA, the CDR3 is TGTGCCAGCAGTTCGGGAGACTATGGCTACACCTTC. The chain recombines TRBV28 with TRBJ1-2; D not certain. The CDR3 contains 12 residues. V was cut by 4 bases and J by 3 bases, with 6 bases left in between. CDR1 and CDR2 from the germline V gene are MDHEN and SYDVKM.

Concerning this clone itself: A read error may account for a junction end that differs from germline. The chain has TRBV7-8 and TRBJ1-2; TRBD1 is a possible D gene (6 bases). Germline-derived CDR1 and CDR2 are SGHVS and FQNEAQ. This CDR3 comprises 14 residues. The CDR3 DNA is TGTACCAGCAGCTTAGTCCAGGGGCCCTATGGCTACACCTTC. This sequence encodes CTSSLVQGPYGYTF.

The chain uses TRBV5-1 and TRBJ1-1, with a possible D match to TRBD1 (6 bases). Deletions cut 7 bases from V and 11 bases from J, with 24 bases between. CDR1 SGHRS and CDR2 YFSETQ come from the germline V gene. The CDR3 sequence is 14 residues long. The CDR3 DNA follows: TGCGCCAGCGCTTCTAGGGACACAAAGGATCCGGCTTTCTTT. Residues: CASASRDTKDPAFF. Complete variable domain (other parts from reference TRBV5-1 and TRBJ1-1): KAGVTQTPRYLIKTRGQQVTLSCSPISGHRSVSWYQQTPGQGLQFLFEYFSETQRNKGNFPGRFSGRQFSNSRSEMNVSTLELGDSALYLCASASRDTKDPAFFGQGTRLTVV.

The chain is built from TRBV19 and TRBJ1-2; D is ambiguous. Germline CDR1 is LNHDA and CDR2 is SQIVND (reference sequence). CDR3 length equals 17 residues. The V end was cut by 2 bases, the J end by 4 bases, with 20 bases between. Here the CDR3 DNA reads TGTGCCAGTAGTATAAAGTTGGGCAGAAAAGTTACCTATGGCTACACCTTC. Its translation: CASSIKLGRKVTYGYTF.

The V and J genes are TRBV13 and TRBJ2-4; D remains unclear. Germline CDR1 is PRHDT and CDR2 is FYEKMQ (reference sequence). The CDR3 consists of 17 residues. V lost 1 base and J lost 0, with 13 bases in between. The CDR3 DNA is TGTGCCAGCAGCTTAGTAGGCGGAGTTAGAGCCAAAAACATTCAGTACTTC. As protein: CASSLVGGVRAKNIQYF.

J is TRBJ2-7 and V is TRBV6-1; perhaps TRBD1 as D (5 bases). Trimming stripped 3 bases from V and 2 bases from J, with 14 bases between. Per germline, CDR1 MNHNS and CDR2 SASEGT. The CDR3 length is 15 residues. The CDR3 reads CASSDSGRAAYEQYF. The CDR3 DNA follows: TGTGCCAGCAGTGACTCCGGCAGGGCCGCCTACGAGCAGTACTTC.

Remarks on this clone: Compared with germline, one end of the junction differs, possibly owing to a read error. The V and J genes are TRBV6-5 and TRBJ1-2; 7 bases are a match to TRBD1. The CDR3 has 14 residues. CDR1 and CDR2 from the germline V gene are MNHEY and SVGAGI. CDR3 sequence (DNA): TGCGCCAGCAGCCTACAGGGGCCTCACTATGGCTACACCTTC. Translating gives CASSLQGPHYGYTF.